Included here is one T cell receptor beta chain sequence, with context. Its matching antigen is unknown. The same CDR3 arises from other DNA sequences in this sample as well. Use of 60 Vbeta and 13 Jbeta primers characterized the PCR. As processed by the authors: Tens of millions of unique TCR beta chains, roughly 12 million shared, were counted in a later analysis. The protocol was immunoSEQ multiplex PCR, while the TCRdb copy is restricted to in-frame clones and leaves out a portion. Clone size and V and J calls were adopted from that table, with D and trimming inferred from the DNA. Among 150,000 to 200,000 clones listed, more than 70% were seen once. This record belongs to a study of cytomegalovirus exposure and HLA in healthy donors. As for the study in general: Roughly 180 million T cells yielded over 90 million unique TCR beta sequences in earlier analysis. Study conclusions and caveats: Reports credit the classifier with highly specific, highly sensitive diagnosis of cytomegalovirus status. As a later analysis revealed, the rate of TCR association differed by HLA locus, with DRB1 most and HLA-C fewest.

Trimming shortened V by 3 bases and J by 5 bases, and 9 bases separated the two germline ends. The CDR3 covers 12 residues. Germline-derived CDR1 and CDR2 are SQVTM and ANQGSEA. The rearrangement links TRBV29-1 to TRBJ2-3; D might be TRBD1 (7 bases). Sequenced input: PBMCs. The origin of this receptor is a man in his forties in good health and CMV-seropositive. In DNA form, the CDR3 reads TGCAGCGTTGACAGGGGGGAAGATACGCAGTATTTT. Protein: CSVDRGEDTQYF.